These T cell receptor beta chains were read from a single sample in a study of T cells in Graves' hyperthyroidism and ophthalmopathy. TCRdb used MiXCR to reprocess the multiplex PCR reads, holding one entry per CDR3 protein. In the table there are 250,000 to 300,000 distinct CDR3 sequences, 17% of which are singletons. Sequencing was done on a sample of blood. The source of these receptors is a woman aged 60-75 years with Graves' ophthalmopathy. Each CDR3 is given with its conserved first and last residue. The D gene is left open where the match is weak. Where a row states a size, it is once, few, many or the class of an expanded clone; other rows omit it.

D	V	size	J	DNA	CDR3
-	TRBV19	few	TRBJ1-1	TGTGCCAGTAGTCGACGGGTCACTGAAGCTTTCTTT	CASSRRVTEAFF
TRBD1	TRBV29-1	many	TRBJ2-1	TGCAGCGTTGTACGACAGGGGAATATGAATGAGCAGTTCTTC	CSVVRQGNMNEQFF
-	TRBV28	many	TRBJ1-2	TGTGCCAGCAGTTTGCGTAGGGTAGGCGGCTACACCTTC	CASSLRRVGGYTF
TRBD2	TRBV6-1	-	TRBJ2-1	TGTGCCAGCAGTCTAAGAGCGGGAGCGAGTTACAATGAGCAGTTCTTC	CASSLRAGASYNEQFF
-	TRBV15	few	TRBJ2-7	TGTGCCACCAGCAGAGATTTGTCCGGGAGCAGATCCTACAAGCAGTACTTC	CATSRDLSGSRSYKQYF
TRBD2	TRBV20-1	few	TRBJ2-3	TGCAGTGCTCTGGGGGGGAGTCCCCTGAGGTCCACAGATACGCAGTATTTT	CSALGGSPLRSTDTQYF
-	TRBV19	many	TRBJ2-1	TGTGCCAGTAGTATCGCGGGACTGAGTTACAATGAGCAGTTCTTC	CASSIAGLSYNEQFF
-	TRBV20-1	many	TRBJ2-5	TGCAGTGCTAGAGATGGGGGACGGCCCGGGGTCGAGACCCAGTACTTC	CSARDGGRPGVETQYF
TRBD1	TRBV29-1	few	TRBJ1-2	TGCAGCGAGGGGACAGGGGGCTATGGCTACGCCTTC	CSEGTGGYGYAF
-	TRBV9	-	TRBJ2-7	TGTGCCAGCAGCGTAGGGGATGGAGGGCTTGGCGACGAGCAGTACTTC	CASSVGDGGLGDEQYF
-	TRBV7-6	few	TRBJ1-1	TGTGCCAGCAGCCCTCAATCACAGGGCACTGAAGCTTTCTTT	CASSPQSQGTEAFF
TRBD1	TRBV11-2	-	TRBJ2-6	TGTGCCAGCAGCGAAGTTAGGGGGCCCGGGGCCAACGTCCTGACTTTC	CASSEVRGPGANVLTF
-	TRBV29-1	few	TRBJ2-3	TGCAGCGCCCTGACGGGGGGCAGTTTAGATACGCAGTATTTT	CSALTGGSLDTQYF
TRBD1	TRBV7-2	many	TRBJ1-2	TGTGCCAGCAGCCCGGGACAGGGAGGCTACACCTTC	CASSPGQGGYTF
TRBD2	TRBV7-3	many	TRBJ2-1	TGTGCCAGCAGCACTCCCCCCCTGGCGGGAGTCACAAATGAGCAGTTCTTC	CASSTPPLAGVTNEQFF
-	TRBV5-1	many	TRBJ2-3	TGCGCCAGCAGCTTGGATGCTTATACGCAGTATTTT	CASSLDAYTQYF
TRBD1	TRBV5-4	few	TRBJ2-5	TGTGCCAGCAGCTTGGCGACAGGGGCGGAGACCCAGTACTTC	CASSLATGAETQYF